These 25 T cell receptor beta chains were sequenced from one sample in a study of identifying expanded T cells in peripheral blood. The table came from immunoSEQ multiplex PCR; TCRdb's copy has only in-frame clones and leaves some out. The sample records tens of thousands of clones, approximately 87% being singletons. Material for sequencing was blood. These receptors all stem from a person aged 18-70 years in good health.

In this sample, this clone turned up once. The CDR3 coding sequence is TGTGCCAGCACTCCTGTCGGGGGTAGCACAGATACGCAGTATTTT. Residues: CASTPVGGSTDTQYF. This chain joins TRBV6-5 and TRBJ2-3, with D perhaps TRBD2 (6 bases). Germline V CDR1 and CDR2: MNHEY, SVGAGI. The germline V and J ends were trimmed by 7 bases and 0 bases, with 14 bases remaining between them. The CDR3 extends over 15 amino acids.

This clone has only a few counts. The DNA of the CDR3 is TGTGCCAGCAGCTTGGGTAGCGGGGGGCACACAGATACGCAGTATTTT. Translating it yields CASSLGSGGHTDTQYF. The chain has TRBV11-3 and TRBJ2-3; TRBD2 agrees at 10 bases. This CDR3 is 16 amino acids long. From germline, CDR1 is SGHNT and CDR2 YENEEA. Germline trimming cut 3 bases from V and 2 bases from J; bases unmatched to any gene: 5.

This sequence joins TRBV29-1 and TRBJ2-7, with 10 bases that match TRBD1. J was trimmed by 7 bases and V by 4 bases; bases with no gene match: 7. The CDR3 is made up of 13 amino acids. The germline CDR1 and CDR2 sequences are SQVTM and ANQGSEA. In DNA form, the CDR3 reads TGCAGCGTTGTGGGGGGGGGACAGGGGGAGCAGTACTTC. It translates to CSVVGGGQGEQYF.

Here the CDR3 reads CASSLGSRGTQYF. The CDR3 nucleotides are TGTGCCAGCAGCTTAGGGAGTCGGGGAACCCAGTACTTC. The chain is built from TRBV7-3 and TRBJ2-5; perhaps TRBD2 as D (5 bases). The germline V gene encodes CDR1 SGHTA and CDR2 FQGTGA. The CDR3 length is 13 residues. V was trimmed by 2 bases and J by 8 bases, leaving 12 bases between them.

This rearrangement joins TRBV27 to TRBJ1-1; D gene ambiguous. The CDR3 covers 14 residues. Deletions cut 1 base from V and 0 bases from J, with 6 bases between. Germline CDR1 MNHEY, CDR2 SMNVEV (reference sequence). CDR3 region: CASSLWDMNTEAFF. The CDR3 DNA reads TGTGCCAGCAGTTTATGGGATATGAACACTGAAGCTTTCTTT.

The V and J genes are TRBV7-6 and TRBJ2-1; D is perhaps TRBD1 (5 bases). Germline V CDR1 and CDR2: SGHVS, FNYEAQ. Deletions cut 2 bases from V and 2 bases from J, with 10 bases between. The length of the CDR3 is 15 residues. In nucleotides, the CDR3 is TGTGCCAGCAGCTTAAACCAGGGTCCCTACAATGAGCAGTTCTTC. Translated, it gives CASSLNQGPYNEQFF.

The chain has TRBV6-5 and TRBJ2-7, with D perhaps TRBD2 (6 bases). CDR3 length: 15 amino acids. With 2 bases removed from V and 5 bases from J, the gap between germline ends came to 16 bases. Germline V gene sequence: CDR1 MNHEY, CDR2 SVGAGI. CDR3: CASSYPGRLSHEQYF. In DNA, the CDR3 is TGTGCCAGCAGTTACCCCGGGAGATTATCCCACGAGCAGTACTTC.

The chain couples TRBV9 to TRBJ2-3; TRBD2 matches 9 bases. The CDR3 extends over 15 amino acids. CDR1 is SGDLS and CDR2 is YYNGEE in the germline V gene. V dropped 2 bases and J dropped 4; count of bases not matched to a gene: 5. The CDR3, as DNA: TGTGCCAGCAGCGTTGGCGGGAGGGCCGCAGATACGCAGTATTTT. This codes for CASSVGGRAADTQYF.

The chain carries TRBV11-1 and TRBJ2-7; the D gene could be TRBD1 or TRBD2 (5 bases each). V was clipped by 5 bases and J by 6 bases, with 11 bases between them. The germline V gene has CDR1 SGHAT and CDR2 FQDESV (reference sequence). The CDR3 extends over 12 amino acids. As DNA, the CDR3 is TGTGCCAGCAGCACGGGACCGGGCGAGCAGTACTTC. Protein product: CASSTGPGEQYF.

This chain uses TRBV30 with TRBJ1-1; 11 bases map to TRBD1. V trimming: 5 bases; J trimming: 3 bases; junction bases outside the gene matches: 2. The CDR3 spans 13 residues. From germline, CDR1 is GTSNPN and CDR2 SVGIG (reference sequence). This CDR3 reads CAWGQGADTEAFF. The CDR3, as DNA: TGTGCCTGGGGACAGGGGGCAGACACTGAAGCTTTCTTT. The full variable domain, completed using reference TRBV30 and TRBJ1-1, is SQTIHQWPATLVQPVGSPLSLECTVEGTSNPNLYWYRQAAGRGLQLLFYSVGIGQISSEVPQNLSASRPQDRQFILSSKKLLLSDSGFYLCAWGQGADTEAFFGQGTRLTVV.

This CDR3 reads CASSLVITGELFF. The CDR3, as DNA: TGTGCCAGCAGCTTGGTTATTACCGGGGAGCTGTTTTTT. This chain links TRBV5-6 with TRBJ2-2, with D unclear. V gave up 0 bases and J gave up 5 bases, with 5 bases separating them. The CDR3 runs to 13 residues. Germline values: CDR1 SGHDT, CDR2 YYEEEE.

V is TRBV10-3 and J is TRBJ2-1, with 7 bases that match TRBD1. The junction had 0 bases not matched to a gene; V was cut back by 2 bases and J by 5 bases. CDR1 and CDR2 (germline): ENHRY, SYGVKD. The CDR3 runs 13 residues. The CDR3, as DNA: TGTGCCATCAGTGAGGACAGGGACAATGAGCAGTTCTTC. Amino acids: CAISEDRDNEQFF.

This chain links TRBV7-3 with TRBJ1-3, with D tentatively TRBD1 (6 bases). Germline CDR1 reads SGHTA; CDR2 reads FQGTGA. CDR3 length equals 15 residues. Trimming left V 4 bases short and J 0 bases short, with 10 bases between. The CDR3 DNA follows: TGTGCCAGCAGCTCCACAGGGAACTCTGGAAACACCATATATTTT. Translating it yields CASSSTGNSGNTIYF.

V usage is TRBV30 and J usage is TRBJ1-5; 8 nucleotides match TRBD1. This CDR3 region has 16 residues. V lost 0 bases, J lost 4 bases, and 8 bases stayed unmatched. In germline, CDR1 is GTSNPN, CDR2 SVGIG (reference sequence). CDR3 sequence: CAWSVARGPGNQPQHF. CDR3 DNA sequence: TGTGCCTGGAGTGTAGCCAGGGGGCCGGGGAATCAGCCCCAGCATTTT.

The V and J genes are TRBV10-3 and TRBJ1-2; 7 bases line up with TRBD1. The V segment lost 6 bases and the J segment 2 bases; nucleotides outside the gene matches: 3. Germline-derived CDR1 and CDR2 are ENHRY and SYGVKD. CDR3 length: 13 amino acids. The CDR3 spells CAISPGQNYGYTF. CDR3 DNA sequence: TGTGCCATCAGCCCGGGACAGAACTATGGCTACACCTTC.

V gene TRBV7-9 combines with J gene TRBJ1-4, with no clear D. The V end lost 1 base, the J end lost 0 bases, and 3 bases lay between the germline ends. Germline V gives CDR1 SEHNR, CDR2 FQNEAQ (reference sequence). This CDR3 is built from 14 residues. The CDR3 loop is CASSLGTTNEKLFF. The CDR3 DNA sequence: TGTGCCAGCAGCTTAGGAACAACTAATGAAAAACTGTTTTTT.

The chain is built from TRBV11-2 and TRBJ1-2; D perhaps matches TRBD1 (6 bases). This CDR3 spans 15 amino acids. CDR1 is SGHAT, CDR2 FQNNGV, per germline. V was pared by 1 base and J by 4 bases, with 13 bases between. Written as DNA, the CDR3 is TGTGCCAGCAGCTTAGTAGGGGGGACGGTCTATGGCTACACCTTC. This sequence encodes CASSLVGGTVYGYTF.

This clone was counted once. The V and J genes are TRBV7-6 and TRBJ1-4; 10 bases fit TRBD1. The CDR3 length is 14 residues. Germline V gene lookup returns CDR1 SGHVS and CDR2 FNYEAQ. V trimming: 5 bases; J trimming: 8 bases; junction bases outside the gene matches: 5. Written as DNA, the CDR3 is TGTGCCAGCAGCCCGAGGACAGGGGGGGAAAAACTGTTTTTT. Amino acid sequence: CASSPRTGGEKLFF.

The genes are TRBV19 and TRBJ1-4; perhaps TRBD1 as D (5 bases). Germline V gives CDR1 LNHDA, CDR2 SQIVND (reference sequence). V was pared by 3 bases and J by 4 bases, with 12 bases between. CDR3 length equals 15 residues. This chain's CDR3 is CASSIRGRDNEKLFF. DNA of the CDR3: TGTGCCAGTAGTATTCGGGGGAGAGATAATGAAAAACTGTTTTTT.

The chain is built from TRBV29-1 and TRBJ1-1; no reliable D call. Germline loops: CDR1 SQVTM, CDR2 ANQGSEA. Trimming shortened V by 6 bases and J by 0 bases, and 14 bases separated the two germline ends. The length of the CDR3 is 14 residues. In DNA, the CDR3 is TGCAGCGTCTCCGGAAATCTAATGAACACTGAAGCTTTCTTT. Translating it yields CSVSGNLMNTEAFF. The full variable domain, completed using reference TRBV29-1 and TRBJ1-1, is SAVISQKPSRDICQRGTSLTIQCQVDSQVTMMFWYRQQPGQSLTLIATANQGSEATYESGFVIDKFPISRPNLTFSTLTVSNMSPEDSSIYLCSVSGNLMNTEAFFGQGTRLTVV.

J is TRBJ2-4 and V is TRBV28, with TRBD2 matching 10 bases. There are 14 residues in the CDR3. The V gene end was trimmed by 5 bases and the J gene end by 9 bases; junction bases not matched to a gene: 7. CDR1 is MDHEN, CDR2 SYDVKM, per germline. In DNA, the CDR3 is TGTGCCAGCAGTACGCTAGCGGGAGTACCCATTCAGTACTTC. This codes for CASSTLAGVPIQYF.

The V gene is TRBV21-1, the J gene TRBJ2-7. TRBV21-1 is noted as a pseudogene. This CDR3 is built from 16 residues. The CDR3 region is CASSKIKAGTTYEQYF. CDR3 DNA: TGTGCCAGCAGCAAAATTAAGGCAGGGACGACCTACGAGCAGTACTTC.

J is TRBJ2-3 and V is TRBV11-1, with 12 bases fitting TRBD2. Trimming cost V 5 bases and J 6 bases; bases outside gene matches: 9. From germline, CDR1 is SGHAT and CDR2 FQDESV (reference sequence). The CDR3 extends over 16 amino acids. In DNA form, the CDR3 reads TGTGCCAGCAGCAGGACTAGCGGGAATCTGAGGGATACGCAGTATTTT. It specifies CASSRTSGNLRDTQYF. Supplemented by reference TRBV11-1 and TRBJ2-3, the full variable domain reads EAEVAQSPRYKITEKSQAVAFWCDPISGHATLYWYRQILGQGPELLVQFQDESVVDDSQLPKDRFSAERLKGVDSTLKIQPAELGDSAMYLCASSRTSGNLRDTQYFGPGTRLTVL.

The chain uses TRBV6-4 and TRBJ1-5; D is unclear. The CDR3 runs to 14 residues. V shed 3 bases and J shed 2 bases, with 8 bases lying between them. The germline gives CDR1 MRHNA, CDR2 SNTAGT. CDR3 DNA sequence: TGTGCCAGCAGTGAACATCTAGGCAATCAGCCCCAGCATTTT. Encoded protein: CASSEHLGNQPQHF.

This sequence joins TRBV2 and TRBJ2-5; TRBD2 matches at 8 bases. CDR1 is SNHLY, CDR2 FYNNEI, per germline. The CDR3 covers 14 residues. The V segment lost 4 bases and the J segment 4 bases; nucleotides outside the gene matches: 5. This CDR3 is CASSAGGGRETQYF. The CDR3 DNA follows: TGTGCCAGCAGTGCCGGGGGGGGTCGAGAGACCCAGTACTTC. The full variable domain, in which reference TRBV2 and TRBJ2-5 provide the parts outside the CDR3, is EPEVTQTPSHQVTQMGQEVILRCVPISNHLYFYWYRQILGQKVEFLVSFYNNEISEKSEIFDDQFSVERPDGSNFTLKIRSTKLEDSAMYFCASSAGGGRETQYFGPGTRLLVL.